These T cell receptor beta chains were read from a single sample in a study of CD8+ T cells in alopecia areata. Clones were read by immunoSEQ multiplex PCR, and TCRdb kept only the in-frame ones, dropping some. Of around 270,000 clones listed, roughly 64% are singletons. The source material was CD4+ T cells sorted from blood, sampled at week 24, from a patient treated with tofacitinib. Receptors originate from a human donor with alopecia areata. Both conserved end residues are part of each CDR3. Some rows have no size entry. The others give once, few or many, or a class for an expanded clone.

v_call: TRBV5-1
clone_size: -
cdr3_aa: CASSTDNSYEQYF

v_call: TRBV5-1
clone_size: -
cdr3_aa: CASSSTTGVRETQYF

v_call: TRBV7-9
clone_size: -
cdr3_aa: CASSLPRHEETQYF

v_call: TRBV2
clone_size: -
cdr3_aa: CASRRTDKETQYF

v_call: TRBV5-1
clone_size: -
cdr3_aa: CASSLEAGRTEAFF

v_call: TRBV30
clone_size: -
cdr3_aa: CAWGPFYEQYF

v_call: TRBV2
clone_size: -
cdr3_aa: CASYRWNTEAFF

v_call: TRBV11-2
clone_size: -
cdr3_aa: CASTRTGINEKLFF

v_call: TRBV6-1
clone_size: -
cdr3_aa: CASSDVVTAYEQYF

v_call: TRBV7-9
clone_size: -
cdr3_aa: CASSSGGKGNTEAFF

v_call: TRBV18
clone_size: -
cdr3_aa: CASSPEVEGELFF

v_call: TRBV15
clone_size: once
cdr3_aa: CATSGPQETQYF

v_call: TRBV27
clone_size: -
cdr3_aa: CASSFRQNQETQYF

v_call: TRBV9
clone_size: -
cdr3_aa: CASSVGGRGNYGYTF

v_call: TRBV28
clone_size: many
cdr3_aa: CASRGRLNGGYTF

v_call: TRBV4-1
clone_size: few
cdr3_aa: CASSAGTVSYEQYF

v_call: TRBV5-6
clone_size: -
cdr3_aa: CASSLEVGGIAYEQYF

v_call: TRBV5-6
clone_size: once
cdr3_aa: CASNPPGGDTEKLFF

v_call: TRBV6-5
clone_size: -
cdr3_aa: CASRRGTGDGYTF

v_call: TRBV7-3
clone_size: -
cdr3_aa: CASSLVRTSGAHEQFF

v_call: TRBV5-6
clone_size: -
cdr3_aa: CASSWGAGEITDTQYF

v_call: TRBV7-3
clone_size: -
cdr3_aa: CASSQGSDTQYF

v_call: TRBV19
clone_size: -
cdr3_aa: CASRSRDRGQETQYF

v_call: TRBV9
clone_size: -
cdr3_aa: CASSLGQPSDIQYF

v_call: TRBV7-9
clone_size: once
cdr3_aa: CASSPGTGSSSYNSPLHF

v_call: TRBV5-1
clone_size: once
cdr3_aa: CASSFKLAGGADTQYF

v_call: TRBV30
clone_size: -
cdr3_aa: CAWSVNGPSGGGYNEQFF

v_call: TRBV19
clone_size: -
cdr3_aa: CASRQGVESNYGYTF

v_call: TRBV30
clone_size: -
cdr3_aa: CAWSIGQETQYF

v_call: TRBV5-1
clone_size: few
cdr3_aa: CASSLLGQTSQGAFF

v_call: TRBV28
clone_size: few
cdr3_aa: CASSPDSGGYTF

v_call: TRBV9
clone_size: -
cdr3_aa: CASSAERGGRADTQYF

v_call: TRBV10-3
clone_size: -
cdr3_aa: CAISLPGENTEAFF

v_call: TRBV5-1
clone_size: -
cdr3_aa: CASSLEGRRNEKLFF

v_call: TRBV7-2
clone_size: -
cdr3_aa: CASSLGGTQETQYF

v_call: TRBV2
clone_size: -
cdr3_aa: CASSRTLRMNTEAFF

v_call: TRBV4-2
clone_size: -
cdr3_aa: CASSQDASFSNQPQHF

v_call: TRBV30
clone_size: -
cdr3_aa: CAWIRQGASGANVLTF

v_call: TRBV7-9
clone_size: -
cdr3_aa: CASSFPLMDYGYTF

v_call: TRBV4-1
clone_size: -
cdr3_aa: CASSQDVGSPLHF

v_call: TRBV5-4
clone_size: -
cdr3_aa: CAGGRRGGYNEQFF

v_call: TRBV4-3
clone_size: -
cdr3_aa: CASSQEQGSNTGELFF

v_call: TRBV14
clone_size: few
cdr3_aa: CASSQDREDTQYF

v_call: TRBV4-1
clone_size: few
cdr3_aa: CASSQRSAAGGYGYTF

v_call: TRBV27
clone_size: -
cdr3_aa: CASSTRSRGDTIYF

v_call: TRBV19
clone_size: few
cdr3_aa: CASSIGGPNQPQHF

v_call: TRBV7-9
clone_size: -
cdr3_aa: CASSLTGGNEKLFF

v_call: TRBV5-1
clone_size: few
cdr3_aa: CASSPGTGGTTEAFF

v_call: TRBV4-1
clone_size: few
cdr3_aa: CASQQNTGELFF

v_call: TRBV29-1
clone_size: -
cdr3_aa: CSVGGQGAGEAFF

v_call: TRBV29-1
clone_size: few
cdr3_aa: CSVAPTGSINQPQHF

v_call: TRBV9
clone_size: -
cdr3_aa: CASSVGQDDSPLHF

v_call: TRBV4-1
clone_size: -
cdr3_aa: CASSQVGRMRTGNTIYF

v_call: TRBV30
clone_size: -
cdr3_aa: CAWTGTSVDGYTF